What follows are 4 T cell receptor beta chains derived from one specimen sequenced in a study of a mutant IDH1 vaccine in newly diagnosed glioma. Documented time point: week 23, last vaccination. Each dose of the vaccine consisted of 300 ug of mutant IDH1 20-mer peptide, with topical imiquimod. TCRdb keeps only in-frame clones here, not all; method: immunoSEQ multiplex PCR. The table shows around 39,000 clones, with about 88% occurring only once. These receptors lack a known antigen. The material sequenced was PBMCs, taken from a glioma patient whose treatment included an IDH1 peptide vaccine. These receptor sequences come from a woman in her late teens or twenties with glioma. Some clones in this sample may be carry-over from other donors' samples.

The chain uses TRBV11-3 and TRBJ2-7, with 11 bases that match TRBD1. Germline-derived CDR1 and CDR2 are SGHNT and YENEEA. V gave up 1 base and J gave up 3 bases; unmatched junction bases: 2. The CDR3 sequence is 15 residues long. DNA of the CDR3: TGTGCCAGCAGCTTAGGTGGGACAGGGGGCTACGAGCAGTACTTC. Translating gives CASSLGGTGGYEQYF.

This sequence joins TRBV10-3 and TRBJ1-2, with 7 bases aligning to TRBD1. The junction had 24 bases not matched to a gene; V was cut back by 6 bases and J by 5 bases. This CDR3 has 19 residues. CDR1 is ENHRY, CDR2 SYGVKD, per germline. In nucleotides, the CDR3 is TGTGCCATCAGCCAAGTGGGGCAGGACAGGAAGAATCCTCGGTATGGCTACACCTTC. This codes for CAISQVGQDRKNPRYGYTF.

The sample holds one count of this clone. This chain uses TRBV6-5 with TRBJ1-2, with 7 nucleotides matching TRBD1. V gave up 7 bases and J gave up 6 bases; unmatched junction bases: 5. The CDR3 sequence is 12 residues long. CDR1 and CDR2 (germline): MNHEY, SVGAGI. CDR3 nucleotide sequence: TGTGCCAGCACCACGACAGGGCATGGCTACACCTTC. Encoded protein: CASTTTGHGYTF.

This clone was counted once. This chain connects TRBV5-5 to TRBJ1-6, with D hard to call. CDR3 length equals 16 residues. The V gene's germline CDR1 is SGHKS and CDR2 YYEKEE (reference sequence). V was pared by 0 bases and J by 0 bases, with 7 bases between. The CDR3 protein is CASSLVGSSYNSPLHF. CDR3 sequence (DNA): TGTGCCAGCAGCTTGGTTGGGAGCTCCTATAATTCACCCCTCCACTTT.